This is a list of T cell receptor beta chains from one sample in a study of cytomegalovirus exposure and HLA in healthy donors. The table came from immunoSEQ multiplex PCR; TCRdb's copy has only in-frame clones and leaves some out. The sample contains approximately 65,000 clones, about 95% of which appear only once. Sequenced: PBMCs. These TCRs come from a woman aged 18-29 years in good health and CMV-seronegative. Each CDR3 is given with its conserved first and last residue. D genes are given only for firm matches. Clone size is given for some rows only: seen once, a few or many times, or a class if the clone is expanded.

abundance	d_gene	j_gene	v_gene	CDR3nt	CDR3aa
-	-	TRBJ2-7	TRBV14	TGTGCCAGCAGCCAAGTCGGGAGTGGTTACGAGCAGTACTTC	CASSQVGSGYEQYF
-	TRBD2	TRBJ2-7	TRBV7-9	TGTGCCAGCAGCTCCTATTCTAACGGACTAGCGGGAGTCGAGCAGTACTTC	CASSSYSNGLAGVEQYF
-	TRBD1	TRBJ1-2	TRBV7-8	TGTGCCAGCAGCTCCCGGGACAGGGGAGGTGGCTACACCTTC	CASSSRDRGGGYTF
-	-	TRBJ1-5	TRBV11-2	TGTGCCAGCAGCTTAGGTCCCGGTCAGCCCCAGCATTTT	CASSLGPGQPQHF
few	-	TRBJ1-5	TRBV18	TGTGCCAGCTCACCCGTTCCTTCCACATATAGCAATCAGCCCCAGCATTTT	CASSPVPSTYSNQPQHF
-	TRBD1	TRBJ2-3	TRBV6-6	TGTGCCAGCAGTTACCTTGGACAGGGGGGCACAGATACGCAGTATTTT	CASSYLGQGGTDTQYF
-	TRBD2	TRBJ2-1	TRBV5-1	TGCGCCAGCAGCCCGGGACTAGCGGACAACAATGAGCAGTTCTTC	CASSPGLADNNEQFF
once	TRBD2	TRBJ2-1	TRBV11-3	TGTGCCAGCAGCGTCGAAGGACTAGCGGGGGGGGACAATGAGCAGTTCTTC	CASSVEGLAGGDNEQFF
-	-	TRBJ1-4	TRBV19	TGTGCCAGTAGTACGCCCGGGACAGAAAAACTGTTTTTT	CASSTPGTEKLFF
-	-	TRBJ1-5	TRBV7-8	TGTGCCAGCAGCTCTTACTCCGCTCAGCCCCAGCATTTT	CASSSYSAQPQHF
-	TRBD1	TRBJ1-3	TRBV18	TGTGCCAGCTCACCACGGGACAGGGGAGTGTCTGGAAACACCATATATTTT	CASSPRDRGVSGNTIYF
-	-	TRBJ2-1	TRBV7-9	TGTGCCACCTGGGTTTGGGAGCCCCACAATGAGCAGTTCTTC	CATWVWEPHNEQFF
-	TRBD1	TRBJ2-6	TRBV6-1	TGTGCCAGCAGTGTTACCGGGACAGGGGAACCTGGGGCCAACGTCCTGACTTTC	CASSVTGTGEPGANVLTF
-	TRBD1	TRBJ2-1	TRBV7-9	TGTGCCAGCAGGGGGACAGGGGCCTACAATGAGCAGTTCTTC	CASRGTGAYNEQFF
-	-	TRBJ2-7	TRBV6-6	TGTGCCAGCAGTGGGGGCGCGACCTACGAGCAGTACTTC	CASSGGATYEQYF
-	-	TRBJ2-5	TRBV5-1	TGCGCCAGCAGCTCCACGTGGACTATCTATTCGGATGAGACCCAGTACTTC	CASSSTWTIYSDETQYF
-	TRBD2	TRBJ2-3	TRBV10-3	TGTGCCATCAGTGAGGGACTAGCGGTACGAGATGGAGATACGCAGTATTTT	CAISEGLAVRDGDTQYF
-	-	TRBJ1-2	TRBV7-9	TGTGCCAGCACCCTGCAGGGCAACTATGGCTACACCTTC	CASTLQGNYGYTF
-	TRBD1	TRBJ1-5	TRBV6-1	TGTGCCAGCTCAGGACAGGGGGCGGATCAGCCCCAGCATTTT	CASSGQGADQPQHF
-	-	TRBJ2-3	TRBV6-5	TGTGCCAGCAGTTACTCAAAATTTCTCGCAGATACGCAGTATTTT	CASSYSKFLADTQYF